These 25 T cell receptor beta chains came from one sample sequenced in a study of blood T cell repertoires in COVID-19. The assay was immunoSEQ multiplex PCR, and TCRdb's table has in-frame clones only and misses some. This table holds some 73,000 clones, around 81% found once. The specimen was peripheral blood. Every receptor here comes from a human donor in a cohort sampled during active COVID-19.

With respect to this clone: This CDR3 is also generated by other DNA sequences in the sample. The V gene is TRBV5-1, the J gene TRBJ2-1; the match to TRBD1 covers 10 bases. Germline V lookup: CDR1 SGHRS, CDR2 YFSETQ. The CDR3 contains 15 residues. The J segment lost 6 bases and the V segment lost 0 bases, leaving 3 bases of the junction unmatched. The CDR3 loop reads CASSLGQGAVNEQFF. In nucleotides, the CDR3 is TGCGCCAGCAGCTTGGGACAGGGGGCGGTCAATGAGCAGTTCTTC.

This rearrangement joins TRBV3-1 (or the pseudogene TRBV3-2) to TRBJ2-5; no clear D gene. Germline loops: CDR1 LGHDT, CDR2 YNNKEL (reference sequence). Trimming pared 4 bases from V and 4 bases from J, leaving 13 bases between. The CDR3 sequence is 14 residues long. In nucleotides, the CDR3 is TGTGCCAGCAGCCTCGCGAGTAGTCTAGAGACCCAGTACTTC. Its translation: CASSLASSLETQYF.

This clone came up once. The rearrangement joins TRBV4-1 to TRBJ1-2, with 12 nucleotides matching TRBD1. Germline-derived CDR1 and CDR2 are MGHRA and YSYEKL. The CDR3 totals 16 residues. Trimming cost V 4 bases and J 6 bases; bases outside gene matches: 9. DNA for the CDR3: TGCGCCAGCAGCCGGGGACAGGGGGCGATTGGTGATGGCTACACCTTC. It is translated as CASSRGQGAIGDGYTF.

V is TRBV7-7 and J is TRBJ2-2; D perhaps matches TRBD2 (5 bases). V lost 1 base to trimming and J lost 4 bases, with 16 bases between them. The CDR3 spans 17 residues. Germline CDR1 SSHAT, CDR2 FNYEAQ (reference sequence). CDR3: CASSLDPGSFSTGELFF. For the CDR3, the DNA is TGTGCCAGCAGCTTAGATCCGGGGAGCTTCTCCACCGGGGAGCTGTTTTTT.

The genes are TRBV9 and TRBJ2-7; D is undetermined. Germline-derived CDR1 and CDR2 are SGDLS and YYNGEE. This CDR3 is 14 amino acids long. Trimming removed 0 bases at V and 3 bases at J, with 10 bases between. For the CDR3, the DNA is TGTGCCAGCAGCGTAGGGCAGGTGGGCTACGAGCAGTACTTC. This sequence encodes CASSVGQVGYEQYF. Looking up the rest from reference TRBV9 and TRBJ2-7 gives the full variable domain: DSGVTQTPKHLITATGQRVTLRCSPRSGDLSVYWYQQSLDQGLQFLIQYYNGEERAKGNILERFSAQQFPDLHSELNLSSLELGDSALYFCASSVGQVGYEQYFGPGTRLTVT.

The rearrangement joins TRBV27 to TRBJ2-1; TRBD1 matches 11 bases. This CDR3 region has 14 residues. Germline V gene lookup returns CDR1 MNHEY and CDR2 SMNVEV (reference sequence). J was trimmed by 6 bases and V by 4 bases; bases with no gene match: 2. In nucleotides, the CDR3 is TGTGCCAGCAGTTCTGGGACAGGGGGCAATGAGCAGTTCTTC. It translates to CASSSGTGGNEQFF.

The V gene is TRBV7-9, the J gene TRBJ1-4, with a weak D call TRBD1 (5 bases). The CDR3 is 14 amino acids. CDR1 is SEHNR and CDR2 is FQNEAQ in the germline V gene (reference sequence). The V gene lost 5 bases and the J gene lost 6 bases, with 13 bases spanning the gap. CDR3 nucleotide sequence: TGTGCCAGCAGCGCAGGCAGGGCCTATGAAAAACTGTTTTTT. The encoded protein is CASSAGRAYEKLFF.

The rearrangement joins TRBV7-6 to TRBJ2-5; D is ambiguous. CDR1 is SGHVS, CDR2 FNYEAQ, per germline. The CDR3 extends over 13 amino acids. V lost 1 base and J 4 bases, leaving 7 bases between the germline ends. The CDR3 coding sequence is TGTGCCAGCAGCTTAGTGGTGCGAGAGACCCAGTACTTC. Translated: CASSLVVRETQYF.

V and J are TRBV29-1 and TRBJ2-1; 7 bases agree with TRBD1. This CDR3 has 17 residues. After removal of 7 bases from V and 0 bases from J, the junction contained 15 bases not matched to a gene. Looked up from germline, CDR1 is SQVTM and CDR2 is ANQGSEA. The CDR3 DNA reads TGCAGCGGTCCGGGACAGCTTACAACTAGCTCCTACAATGAGCAGTTCTTC. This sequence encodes CSGPGQLTTSSYNEQFF.

The CDR3 DNA reads as TGTGCCAGCAGCTTAGCGCAGGGATTGATGACAAACAACACTGAAGCTTTCTTT. Translation: CASSLAQGLMTNNTEAFF. This sequence joins TRBV7-9 and TRBJ1-1, with D possibly matching TRBD1 (5 bases). The V gene lost 0 bases and the J gene lost 2 bases, with 19 bases spanning the gap. CDR1 and CDR2 (germline): SEHNR, FQNEAQ (reference sequence). This CDR3 has 18 amino acids.

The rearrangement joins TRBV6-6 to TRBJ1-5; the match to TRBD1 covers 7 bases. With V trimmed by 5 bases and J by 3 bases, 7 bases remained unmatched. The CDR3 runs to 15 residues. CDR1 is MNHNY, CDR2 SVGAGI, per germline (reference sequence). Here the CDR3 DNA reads TGTGCCAGCAGTAAGTCGGGACAGATCAATCAGCCCCAGCATTTT. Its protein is CASSKSGQINQPQHF.

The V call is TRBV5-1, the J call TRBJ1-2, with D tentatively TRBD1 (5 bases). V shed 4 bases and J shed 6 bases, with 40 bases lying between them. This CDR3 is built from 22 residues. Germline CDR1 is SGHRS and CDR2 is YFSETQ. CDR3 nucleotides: TGCGCCAGCAGCAGCCCTACGCCTAGTGGGGCGGGAGAACATCCGGAGGCCGATGGCTACACCTTC. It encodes CASSSPTPSGAGEHPEADGYTF.

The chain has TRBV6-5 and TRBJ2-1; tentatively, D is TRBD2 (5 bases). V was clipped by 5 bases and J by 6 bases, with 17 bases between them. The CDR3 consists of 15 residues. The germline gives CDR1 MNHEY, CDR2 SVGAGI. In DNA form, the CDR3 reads TGTGCCAGCAGTCCTGCGGTAAGCGGTGGCAATGAGCAGTTCTTC. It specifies CASSPAVSGGNEQFF.

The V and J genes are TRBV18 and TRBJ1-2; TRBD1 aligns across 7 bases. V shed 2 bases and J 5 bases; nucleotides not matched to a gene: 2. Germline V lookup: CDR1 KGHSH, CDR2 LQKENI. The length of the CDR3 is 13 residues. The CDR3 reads CASSPGTEYGYTF. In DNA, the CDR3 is TGTGCCAGCTCACCAGGGACAGAGTATGGCTACACCTTC.

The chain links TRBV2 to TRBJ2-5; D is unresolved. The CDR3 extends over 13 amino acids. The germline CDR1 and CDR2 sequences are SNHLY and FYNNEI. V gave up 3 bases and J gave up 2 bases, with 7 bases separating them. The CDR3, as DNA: TGTGCCAGCAGTGAGAGGTATCAAGAGACCCAGTACTTC. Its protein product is CASSERYQETQYF. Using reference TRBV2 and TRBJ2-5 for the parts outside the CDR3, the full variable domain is EPEVTQTPSHQVTQMGQEVILRCVPISNHLYFYWYRQILGQKVEFLVSFYNNEISEKSEIFDDQFSVERPDGSNFTLKIRSTKLEDSAMYFCASSERYQETQYFGPGTRLLVL.

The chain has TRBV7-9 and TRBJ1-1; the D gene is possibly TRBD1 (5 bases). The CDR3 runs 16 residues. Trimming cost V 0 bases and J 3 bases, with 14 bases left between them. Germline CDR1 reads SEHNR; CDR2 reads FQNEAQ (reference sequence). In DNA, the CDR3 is TGTGCCAGCAGCTTAGCGTCATCAGGGCACGACACTGAAGCTTTCTTT. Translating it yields CASSLASSGHDTEAFF.

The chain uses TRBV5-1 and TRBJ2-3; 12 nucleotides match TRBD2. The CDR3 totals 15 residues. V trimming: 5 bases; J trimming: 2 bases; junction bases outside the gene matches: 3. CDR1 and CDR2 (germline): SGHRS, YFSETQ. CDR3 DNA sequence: TGCGCCAGCAGACGGACTAGCGGGGACACAGATACGCAGTATTTT. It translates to CASRRTSGDTDTQYF.

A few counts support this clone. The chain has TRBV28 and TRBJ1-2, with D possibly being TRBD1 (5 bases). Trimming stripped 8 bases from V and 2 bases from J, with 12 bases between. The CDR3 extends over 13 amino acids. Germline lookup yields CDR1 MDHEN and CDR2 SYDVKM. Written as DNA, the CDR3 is TGTGCCAGCGCCGAGAGACAGAACTATGGCTACACCTTC. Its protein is CASAERQNYGYTF.

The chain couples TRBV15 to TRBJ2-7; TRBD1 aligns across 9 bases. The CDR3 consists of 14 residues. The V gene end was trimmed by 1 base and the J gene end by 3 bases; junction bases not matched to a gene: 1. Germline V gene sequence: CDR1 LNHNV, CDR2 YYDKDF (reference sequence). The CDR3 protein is CATSRAGQGYEQYF. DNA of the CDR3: TGTGCCACCAGCAGAGCGGGACAGGGCTACGAGCAGTACTTC. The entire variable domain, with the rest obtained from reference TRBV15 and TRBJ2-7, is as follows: DAMVIQNPRYQVTQFGKPVTLSCSQTLNHNVMYWYQQKSSQAPKLLFHYYDKDFNNEADTPDNFQSRRPNTSFCFLDIRSPGLGDTAMYLCATSRAGQGYEQYFGPGTRLTVT.

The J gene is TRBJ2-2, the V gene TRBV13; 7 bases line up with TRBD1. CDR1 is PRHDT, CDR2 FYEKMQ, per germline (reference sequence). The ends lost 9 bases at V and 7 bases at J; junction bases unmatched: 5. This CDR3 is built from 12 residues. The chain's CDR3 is CASKTGVGELFF. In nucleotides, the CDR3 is TGTGCCAGTAAAACAGGGGTCGGGGAGCTGTTTTTT. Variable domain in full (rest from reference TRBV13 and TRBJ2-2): AAGVIQSPRHLIKEKRETATLKCYPIPRHDTVYWYQQGPGQDPQFLISFYEKMQSDKGSIPDRFSAQQFSDYHSELNMSSLELGDSALYFCASKTGVGELFFGEGSRLTVL.

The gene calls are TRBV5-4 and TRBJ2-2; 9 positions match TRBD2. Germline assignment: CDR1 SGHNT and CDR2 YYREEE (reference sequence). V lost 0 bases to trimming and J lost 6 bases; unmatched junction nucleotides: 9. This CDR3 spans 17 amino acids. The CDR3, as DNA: TGTGCCAGCAGCTTGGCCGGAGCGGGGGGCCGTTCCGGGGAGCTGTTTTTT. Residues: CASSLAGAGGRSGELFF.

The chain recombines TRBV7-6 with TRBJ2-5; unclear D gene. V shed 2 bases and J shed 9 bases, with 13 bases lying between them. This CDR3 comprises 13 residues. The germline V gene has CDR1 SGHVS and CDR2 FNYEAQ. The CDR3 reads CASSLRSPAAQYF. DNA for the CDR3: TGTGCCAGCAGCTTACGCTCGCCTGCGGCCCAGTACTTC. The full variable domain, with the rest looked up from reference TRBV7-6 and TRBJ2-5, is GAGVSQSPRYKVTKRGQDVALRCDPISGHVSLYWYRQALGQGPEFLTYFNYEAQQDKSGLPNDRFSAERPEGSISTLTIQRTEQRDSAMYRCASSLRSPAAQYFGPGTRLLVL.

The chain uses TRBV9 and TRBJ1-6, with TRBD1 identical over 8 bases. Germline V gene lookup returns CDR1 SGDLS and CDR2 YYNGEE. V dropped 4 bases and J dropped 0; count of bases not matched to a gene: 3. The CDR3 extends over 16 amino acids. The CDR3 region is CASSRTGSSYNSPLHF. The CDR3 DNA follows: TGTGCCAGCAGCCGGACAGGGAGCTCCTATAATTCACCCCTCCACTTT.

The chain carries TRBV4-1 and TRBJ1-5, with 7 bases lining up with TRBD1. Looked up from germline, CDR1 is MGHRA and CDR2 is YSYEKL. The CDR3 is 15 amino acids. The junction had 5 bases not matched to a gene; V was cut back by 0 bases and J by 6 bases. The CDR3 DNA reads TGCGCCAGCAGCCAAGACAGGGGGTTCGGTCAGCCCCAGCATTTT. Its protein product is CASSQDRGFGQPQHF.

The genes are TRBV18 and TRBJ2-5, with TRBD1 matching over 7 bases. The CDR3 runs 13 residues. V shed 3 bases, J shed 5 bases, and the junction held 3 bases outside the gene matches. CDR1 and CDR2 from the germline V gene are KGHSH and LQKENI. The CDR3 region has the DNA TGTGCCAGCTCACCGCGAGGGGGCGAGACCCAGTACTTC. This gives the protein CASSPRGGETQYF.